The rows below give T cell receptor beta chains drawn from one sample of a study of esophageal squamous cell carcinoma under preoperative chemotherapy. Each CDR3 protein is one row after TCRdb ran MiXCR on the PCR reads. Among 9,000 to 13,000 distinct CDR3 sequences listed, over 55% were seen once. Sampling took place from a patient given preoperative chemotherapy. These receptors were taken from a human donor with esophageal squamous cell carcinoma. The donor label of this sample is uncertain. Both conserved end residues are part of each CDR3. D genes are given only for firm matches. Expanded clones get a size class; other rows say once, few or many, or leave the size out.

V	size	J	D	length	DNA	CDR3
TRBV6-1	-	TRBJ2-4	TRBD2	18	TGTGCCAGCAGTGAAGCCCCCGGGGGGATGTGGGCCACAGACATGCAGTACTTC	CASSEAPGGMWATDMQYF
TRBV6-1	-	TRBJ2-3	-	16	TGTGCCAGCAGTGAATTGTGGGTGTGCGCCACAGATACGCAGTATTTC	CASSELWVCATDTQYF
TRBV6-1	-	TRBJ2-4	-	16	TGTGCCAGCCGCGAATTGTGGGTAAGATCCAAAGATATGCAGTACTTT	CASRELWVRSKDMQYF
TRBV6-5	few	TRBJ2-5	TRBD2	16	TGTGCCAGCAGTTCTCCGAGCGGGGAGGGCCAAGAGACCCAGTACTTC	CASSSPSGEGQETQYF
TRBV6-1	medium-sized	TRBJ2-1	TRBD2	15	TGTGCCAGCAGTGAAGGGACTAGCGGGAGCAATGAGCAGTTCTTC	CASSEGTSGSNEQFF
TRBV7-2	-	TRBJ2-3	-	16	TGTGCCAGCAGCTTATTAGCGCGGCCTGGCACAGATACGCAGTATTTT	CASSLLARPGTDTQYF
TRBV7-2	-	TRBJ1-2	TRBD1	15	TGTGCCAGCAGTCAAACAGGGGGCGCGAGCTATGGCTACACCTTC	CASSQTGGASYGYTF
TRBV6-1	-	TRBJ2-1	-	14	TGTGCCAGCAACGACAGAGGGAGCGGGAATGAGCAGTTCTTC	CASNDRGSGNEQFF
TRBV7-6	medium-sized	TRBJ2-2	TRBD2	17	TGTGCCAGCAGTTTTCTAGCGGGAGGACTAAACACCGGGGAGCTGTTTTTT	CASSFLAGGLNTGELFF
TRBV6-1	-	TRBJ2-3	-	12	TGTGCCAGCAGTGAATTGGGGTTTACGCAGTATTTT	CASSELGFTQYF
TRBV6-1	-	TRBJ2-5	-	13	TGTGCCAGCAGACCCGACAGCCAAGAGACCCAGTACTTC	CASRPDSQETQYF
TRBV10-3	-	TRBJ2-4	-	15	TGTGGCAGCAGTGAGGGGCCGGGAGACAAAAATACGCAGTACTTC	CGSSEGPGDKNTQYF
TRBV7-2	-	TRBJ2-3	-	14	TGTGCCAGCAGCTTATCCTGGGGCTCAGATACGCAGTATTTT	CASSLSWGSDTQYF
TRBV6-5	-	TRBJ2-7	-	13	TGTGCCAGCAGTTACGACGGGGCCTACGAGCAGTACTTC	CASSYDGAYEQYF
TRBV7-6	medium-sized	TRBJ2-1	-	12	TGTGCCAGCAGCTTAGCGGGAGCTGAGCAGTTCTTC	CASSLAGAEQFF
TRBV6-1	-	TRBJ2-5	-	16	TGTGCCAGCGCGGAATTTGGGGGACGTGACCAAGAGACCCAGTACTTC	CASAEFGGRDQETQYF
TRBV10-2	-	TRBJ2-3	TRBD1	14	TGCGCGGGCAGTGGGGTAGGGGGCACAGATACGCAGTATTTC	CAGSGVGGTDTQYF
TRBV6-1	-	TRBJ2-5	-	16	TGTGCCAGCAGCCCCAGGGGGGGCCGGGACCCAGAGACCCAGTACTTC	CASSPRGGRDPETQYF
TRBV6-1	-	TRBJ2-2	TRBD2	16	TGTGCCAGCAGTCCACGCCTAGCGGGAGGTGCCGGGGAGCTGTTTTTT	CASSPRLAGGAGELFF
TRBV6-5	once	TRBJ2-4	-	16	TGTGCCAGCAGTTACGGGGGGGCATTAGGTAAAGACATCCAGTACTTC	CASSYGGALGKDIQYF
TRBV10-3	few	TRBJ2-1	TRBD2	16	TGTGCCAGCAGTAGCCGACTAGCGGGAGGGAACAATGAGCAGTTCTTC	CASSSRLAGGNNEQFF
TRBV6-1	-	TRBJ2-1	TRBD2	16	TGTGCCAGCAGTGATAGGGGGACTAGCGGGATTGAGGAGCAGTTCTTC	CASSDRGTSGIEEQFF
TRBV11-3	medium-sized	TRBJ1-1	TRBD1	14	TGTGCCAGCAGGCGCGGACAGGGGAATTCTGAAGCTTTCTTT	CASRRGQGNSEAFF
TRBV5-1	few	TRBJ2-1	-	12	TGCGCCAGCAGCTTGGGGGGGAGTGAGCAGTTCTTC	CASSLGGSEQFF
TRBV6-1	-	TRBJ2-3	-	16	TGTGCCTGCAGGGAATTTGGGGGAAGCTACCAAGATACGCAGTATTTC	CACREFGGSYQDTQYF
TRBV7-6	-	TRBJ2-3	-	14	TGTGCCAGCAGCTCGGGACTGCCGTACAATGAGCAGTATTTT	CASSSGLPYNEQYF
TRBV6-5	-	TRBJ2-3	-	15	TGTGCCAGCAGTTTCCGCGTAGTGGGGGGTTTTGAGCAGTATTTT	CASSFRVVGGFEQYF
TRBV6-1	-	TRBJ2-1	-	15	TGTGCCAGCCCCCCGAGCAGACTCTCCTACGGGGAGCAGTTCTTC	CASPPSRLSYGEQFF
TRBV6-1	once	TRBJ2-4	TRBD2	16	TGTGCCAGCAGCGAATTGGGGGGGAGCGCCAAAGACATGCAGTATTTC	CASSELGGSAKDMQYF